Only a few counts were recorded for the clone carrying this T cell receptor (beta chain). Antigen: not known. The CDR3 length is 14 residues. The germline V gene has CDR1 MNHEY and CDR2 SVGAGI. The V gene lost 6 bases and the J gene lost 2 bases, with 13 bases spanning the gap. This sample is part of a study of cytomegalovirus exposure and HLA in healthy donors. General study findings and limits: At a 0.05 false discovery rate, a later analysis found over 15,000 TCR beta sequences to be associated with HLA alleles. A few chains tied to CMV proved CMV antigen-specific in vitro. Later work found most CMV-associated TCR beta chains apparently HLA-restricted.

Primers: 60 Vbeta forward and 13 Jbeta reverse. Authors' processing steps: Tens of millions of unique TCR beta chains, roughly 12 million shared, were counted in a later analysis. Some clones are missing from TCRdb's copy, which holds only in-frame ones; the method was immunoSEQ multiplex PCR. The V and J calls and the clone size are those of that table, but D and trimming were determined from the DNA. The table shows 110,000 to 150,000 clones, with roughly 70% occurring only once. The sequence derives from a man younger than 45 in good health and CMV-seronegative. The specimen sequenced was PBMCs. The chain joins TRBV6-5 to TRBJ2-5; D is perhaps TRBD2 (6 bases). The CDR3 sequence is CASRPGRRQETQYF. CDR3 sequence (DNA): TGTGCCAGCAGACCAGGGAGGAGGCAAGAGACCCAGTACTTC.